A single T cell receptor (beta chain) is shown here with its context. The entry originates in a study of blood T cell repertoires in COVID-19. Study processing details: The assay estimated nucleated cells by amplifying reference gene primers. This table comes from immunoSEQ multiplex PCR, and its TCRdb copy is limited to in-frame clones, with some not included. That table furnishes V, J and clone size, whereas the DNA furnished D and trimming. The table records around 250,000 clones, around 86% of them present only once. CDR3 length: 14 amino acids. Trimming took 11 bases from V and 2 from J; bases not matched to a gene: 6. Germline loops: CDR1 LNHDA, CDR2 SQIVND (reference sequence).

J is TRBJ2-2 and V is TRBV19; 9 bases map to TRBD1. Sequencing was carried out using peripheral blood. This TCR came from a man between 25 and 39 years old who had recovered from COVID-19. In DNA form, the CDR3 reads TGTGCCTCATCGGACAGGGGAAACACCGGGGAGCTGTTTTTT. This gives the protein CASSDRGNTGELFF.